This T cell receptor (beta chain) stems from a study of TIL therapy for anti-PD-1-resistant metastatic lung cancer. Overall study: Most patients had lung adenocarcinoma.

The CDR3 runs 16 residues. The germline CDR1 and CDR2 sequences are SGHVS and FQNEAQ. With V trimmed by 0 bases and J by 0 bases, 2 bases remained unmatched. Time point described: pre-treatment sample, taken before nivolumab and TIL therapy. Sequencing used immunoSEQ v3. The table came from immunoSEQ multiplex PCR; TCRdb's copy has only in-frame clones and leaves some out. Here the sample spans 55,000 to 65,000 clones, about two thirds being singletons. The chain is built from TRBV7-8 and TRBJ2-7; 10 bases agree with TRBD2. The sequence was collected from a person aged 25-85 years with non-small cell lung cancer. Here the sequenced sample was blood, taken at baseline. The chain's CDR3 is CASSLAGTSVSYEQYF. The CDR3 coding sequence is TGTGCCAGCAGCTTAGCCGGGACTAGCGTCTCCTACGAGCAGTACTTC.